This TCR beta chain was found in a study of blood T cell repertoires in COVID-19. The CDR3 contains 11 residues. V shed 5 bases and J shed 8 bases, with 7 bases lying between them. CDR1 MNHEY and CDR2 SVGAGI come from the germline V gene. Assay used: immunoSEQ multiplex PCR; TCRdb lists only in-frame clones, some missing. The data hold about 83,000 clones, with roughly 84% observed a single time. Sequences were obtained from peripheral blood. The chain carries TRBV6-5 and TRBJ1-5, with D hard to call. The receptor comes from a woman of 80 years or more in a cohort sampled during active or convalescent COVID-19. The CDR3 reads CASSTAEPQHF. In nucleotides, the CDR3 is TGTGCCAGCAGTACGGCGGAGCCCCAGCATTTT.